These T cell receptor beta chains were read from a single sample in a study of control samples from healthy donors and cancer patients. Sequencing used immunoSEQ multiplex PCR; TCRdb keeps in-frame clones, though not all of them. The sample has approximately 37,000 clones; 83% are singletons. The sample comprised PBMCs. The source is a woman aged 55-70 years with lung cancer. CDR3s include the opening cysteine and the closing phenylalanine or tryptophan. A D gene is named only where the DNA matches it firmly. Clone sizes are given selectively: once, few, many, or a class where the clone is expanded.

J,D,size,length,V,CDR3,DNA
TRBJ2-1,TRBD2,once,14,TRBV9,CASSGPLGYNEQFF,TGTGCCAGTAGCGGGCCTCTCGGGTACAATGAGCAGTTCTTC
TRBJ2-1,TRBD2,-,16,TRBV27,CASSFYGSGGANEQFF,TGTGCCAGCAGTTTTTATGGTAGCGGGGGGGCAAATGAGCAGTTCTTC
TRBJ2-1,-,once,13,TRBV6-5,CASSRRGRGEQFF,TGTGCCAGCAGTCGTCGAGGGCGGGGTGAGCAGTTCTTC
TRBJ2-7,TRBD1,-,17,TRBV5-1,CASSLGSPGQGGYEQYF,TGCGCCAGCAGCTTGGGGTCTCCGGGACAGGGCGGTTACGAGCAGTACTTC
TRBJ2-5,TRBD2,-,14,TRBV30,CAWSSGTPQETQYF,TGTGCCTGGAGTAGCGGGACTCCACAAGAGACCCAGTACTTC
TRBJ2-1,-,-,13,TRBV12-3/TRBV12-4,CASSWEKYNEQFF,TGTGCCAGCAGTTGGGAGAAGTACAATGAGCAGTTCTTC
TRBJ2-1,-,-,16,TRBV15,CATSRERVLLGSEQFF,TGTGCCACCAGCAGGGAAAGGGTCCTTTTAGGTAGTGAGCAGTTCTTC
TRBJ2-5,-,-,13,TRBV11-1,CASSAEGRETQYF,TGTGCCAGCAGCGCCGAGGGAAGGGAGACCCAGTACTTC
TRBJ1-5,-,few,12,TRBV6-6,CASSYYSQPQHF,TGTGCCAGCAGTTACTATAGTCAGCCCCAGCATTTT
TRBJ2-5,-,-,13,TRBV7-9,CASSLPLHETQYF,TGTGCCAGCAGCTTGCCCCTTCACGAGACCCAGTACTTC
TRBJ2-1,TRBD1,-,14,TRBV6-5,CASRDRVSYNEQFF,TGTGCCAGCAGAGACAGGGTCTCCTACAATGAGCAGTTCTTC
TRBJ2-7,-,-,11,TRBV18,CASSPGTPRYF,TGTGCCAGCTCTCCCGGGACACCCAGGTACTTC
TRBJ1-5,-,-,13,TRBV7-9,CASSLGQSQPQHF,TGTGCCAGCAGCTTAGGGCAGTCTCAGCCCCAGCATTTT
TRBJ1-2,TRBD1,-,16,TRBV27,CASSPRGTGTNYGYTF,TGTGCCAGCAGTCCAAGAGGGACAGGGACTAACTATGGCTACACCTTC
TRBJ1-1,-,-,14,TRBV6-5,CASRQDRGNTEAFF,TGTGCCAGCAGACAGGACAGAGGGAACACTGAAGCTTTCTTT
TRBJ2-3,TRBD2,-,16,TRBV18,CASSPGTSGGPDTQYF,TGTGCCAGCTCACCGGGGACTAGCGGGGGCCCAGATACGCAGTATTTT
TRBJ1-5,-,-,14,TRBV24-1,CATSPGGSNQPQHF,TGTGCCACCAGTCCGGGAGGTAGCAATCAGCCCCAGCATTTT
TRBJ1-3,-,-,17,TRBV18,CASSPTTRQNSGNTIYF,TGTGCCAGCTCACCGACTACGCGACAGAACTCTGGAAACACCATATATTTT
TRBJ1-5,-,-,14,TRBV5-8,CASSSGHGGQPQHF,TGTGCCAGCAGCTCGGGACACGGGGGTCAGCCCCAGCATTTT
TRBJ1-1,-,few,13,TRBV19,CATKRDRTREAFF,TGTGCCACTAAGCGAGACAGGACGCGTGAAGCTTTCTTT
TRBJ1-1,-,-,13,TRBV5-6,CASSLGRNTEAFF,TGTGCCAGCAGCTTGGGACGGAACACTGAAGCTTTCTTT
TRBJ2-3,-,-,15,TRBV2,CASLIPGQWTDTQYF,TGTGCCAGCCTGATCCCCGGACAGTGGACAGATACGCAGTATTTT
TRBJ1-2,-,-,15,TRBV6-6,CASSTSTGANYGYTF,TGTGCCAGCAGTACCTCGACAGGAGCTAACTATGGCTACACCTTC
TRBJ1-2,-,-,13,TRBV7-3,CASSRDSSGGYTF,TGTGCCAGCAGCCGGGACTCCTCCGGGGGCTACACCTTC
TRBJ1-2,TRBD1,-,17,TRBV18,CASSPPATGGYHYGYTF,TGTGCCAGCTCACCACCGGCCACAGGGGGATACCACTATGGCTACACCTTC
TRBJ1-5,-,-,13,TRBV5-1,CASSGGANQPQHF,TGCGCCAGCAGCGGGGGAGCGAATCAGCCCCAGCATTTT
TRBJ2-1,-,once,13,TRBV10-3,CAISEFQDNEQFF,TGTGCCATCAGTGAGTTTCAGGACAATGAGCAGTTCTTC
TRBJ2-1,TRBD2,few,15,TRBV15,CATRTGREAPNEQFF,TGTGCCACCAGGACGGGACGGGAGGCCCCCAATGAGCAGTTCTTC
TRBJ1-2,-,few,12,TRBV12-3/TRBV12-4,CASSGANYGYTF,TGTGCCAGCAGTGGCGCTAACTATGGCTACACCTTC
TRBJ2-3,-,-,12,TRBV7-9,CASGEDTDTQYF,TGTGCCAGCGGAGAGGACACAGATACGCAGTATTTT
TRBJ1-6,-,-,13,TRBV7-8,CASSLTRNSPLHF,TGTGCCAGCAGCTTGACTCGGAACTCACCCCTCCACTTT
TRBJ1-1,-,-,15,TRBV10-2,CASSAREGGNTEAFF,TGCGCCAGCAGCGCACGGGAGGGCGGCAACACTGAAGCTTTCTTT
TRBJ2-2,TRBD1,once,16,TRBV7-9,CASISPGQGNTGELFF,TGTGCCAGCATCTCCCCGGGACAGGGGAACACCGGGGAGCTGTTTTTT
TRBJ2-7,TRBD2,-,17,TRBV4-3,CASSQGRASGSGYEQYF,TGCGCCAGCAGCCAAGGCAGGGCCAGCGGGAGTGGGTACGAGCAGTACTTC
TRBJ2-5,TRBD1,-,20,TRBV4-1,CASSQVSVDRVGFHEETQYF,TGCGCCAGCAGCCAAGTTTCGGTCGACAGGGTGGGCTTCCATGAAGAGACCCAGTACTTC
TRBJ2-3,-,few,11,TRBV5-1,CASTSTDTQYF,TGCGCCAGCACCAGCACAGATACGCAGTATTTT
TRBJ1-1,-,once,14,TRBV6-5,CASIRTAGNTEAFF,TGTGCCAGCATTCGGACAGCAGGGAACACTGAAGCTTTCTTT
TRBJ1-1,TRBD1,-,13,TRBV5-5,CASRTGGHTEAFF,TGTGCCAGCAGAACAGGGGGACACACTGAAGCTTTCTTT
TRBJ2-6,-,-,17,TRBV2,CASTPAPTGSGANVLTF,TGTGCCAGCACCCCGGCCCCCACTGGGTCCGGGGCCAACGTCCTGACTTTC
TRBJ1-1,TRBD1,once,16,TRBV5-4,CASSLVRGQGNTEAFF,TGTGCCAGCAGCTTGGTAAGAGGACAGGGGAACACTGAAGCTTTCTTT
TRBJ2-1,TRBD2,-,15,TRBV6-5,CASSSLAGPYNEQFF,TGTGCCAGCAGTTCCCTAGCGGGCCCGTACAATGAGCAGTTCTTC
TRBJ2-7,-,-,12,TRBV7-9,CASSYPTYEQYF,TGTGCCAGCAGCTATCCCACGTACGAGCAGTACTTC